The following is a T cell receptor (beta chain) sequence with its context. Its target is unknown. The data were produced by immunoSEQ multiplex PCR, yet TCRdb's version contains in-frame clones alone and is incomplete. Among about 130,000 clones listed, approximately 94% were seen once. Separation from the roughly 690-subject first cohort characterized the roughly 130-subject validation cohort, to which the donors belonged. The data stem from a study of cytomegalovirus exposure and HLA in healthy donors. Study background: The roughly 120 validation repertoires used the same platform as the roughly 700 first-cohort repertoires (as reported by a later analysis).

Study-wide results and caveats: Researchers counted around 170 TCR beta chains as cytomegalovirus-associated.

This receptor was taken from a man aged 18 to 30 in good health and CMV-seropositive. Source material: PBMCs.

The CDR3 bases are TGTGCCAGTGGGAAGGGAGGGGACTACGAGCAGTACTTC. Amino acids: CASGKGGDYEQYF. The V gene is TRBV19, the J gene TRBJ2-7; 7 bases match TRBD2. The V gene's germline CDR1 is LNHDA and CDR2 SQIVND (reference sequence). With V trimmed by 8 bases and J by 3 bases, 7 bases remained unmatched. The CDR3 extends over 13 amino acids.